The entry below describes one TCR beta chain. This receptor's antigen is unknown. No qualities accompany the bases; no much larger clone lies one base away. The same CDR3 can be traced to other DNA sequences in this sample. The sample is drawn from a study of beta chain features in type 1 diabetes (dated by TCRdb to the late 2010s). Context from the whole study: Mean age, gender distribution, total cell number and subset yield did not differ between patients and healthy donors. A total of around 110,000,000 sorted cells were examined across all samples, and RNA yield correlated strongly with the number of cells per subset. The study compared TCRB repertoires of sorted circulating CD4+ T cell subsets between recently diagnosed type 1 diabetes patients and matched healthy donors. Regulatory and stem cell-like memory subsets were obtained from only 8 patients and roughly eight healthy donors, while naive and central memory subsets were obtained from all 30 or so donors.

The CDR3 starts with the cysteine, ends with the phenylalanine, and has 17 residues. Only the CDR3 DNA stays, 51 bases, in frame from base 1. The V end gives up 2 bases and the J end 0 bases, leaving 7 bases in the junction not matched to a gene. Per the germline V gene, SGHRS is the CDR1 and YFSETQ is the CDR2. What the authors observed across the whole study: In all four CD4+ subsets, TCRB CDR3 length was moderately but significantly shorter in type 1 diabetes patients. Naive, central memory and regulatory TCRB repertoires appeared more similar among patients than among healthy donors. Patients with type 1 diabetes made fewer insertions and deleted more nucleotides at VDJ recombination sites, implying thymic rearrangement abnormalities. PCR might favor shorter templates, but patient and control samples were amplified and corrected together, so any skew would affect both groups equally. HLA sub-analyses involved small numbers of individuals, so any influence of HLA type on TCRB rearrangement remained unresolved. Because cDNA was sequenced instead of genomic DNA, activated cells with high expression could be over-represented, although the groups did not differ in activation or CD3 levels.

Each donor gave one peripheral blood draw, averaging roughly 120 mL, which was collected into heparinised tubes. A BD FACSAria II was used to sort naive, central memory, regulatory and stem cell-like memory CD4+ T cells with a panel that included CD45RO, CCR7, CD25, CD127, CD95 and CD27. A purity above 95% was achieved for all sorted populations. PBMCs were isolated immediately by Lymphoprep density gradient centrifugation and stained directly without culture. So that batch effects would be minimized, each experiment stained and sorted samples in pairs, pairing one healthy donor with one patient. The entire isolated RNA was reverse transcribed using the High Capacity cDNA Reverse Transcription Kit, and thus expressed TCRB transcripts were sequenced. Naive, central memory and regulatory T cell samples underwent deep immunoSEQ sequencing, averaging around 3.6 million total reads per sample. Sorted cells were lysed in RLT buffer and RNA was extracted with DNase-treated RNeasy Micro or Mini kits, depending on cell number. To prevent cross-contamination, every cell subset was processed on its own, while patient and healthy donor samples were processed together. The immunoSEQ multiplex PCR was used to amplify TCRB sequences from cDNA, generating 87-bp fragments that spanned the CDR3 region. Amplicons were sequenced on the Illumina HiSeq platform. Per the authors' processing: Synthetic template baselines were used to correct PCR bias computationally, reads within Hamming distance 2 were collapsed together, and singletons that could not be merged were discarded. Reads were aligned against IMGT so that V, D and J genes, CDR3 length and insertions or deletions at six rearrangement sites could be assigned. Within each subset, clonotype counts were normalized to sorted cell number, and only after that were true diversity and Gini coefficients computed with the tcR R package. Repertoire sharing was quantified using the overlap coefficient calculated on TCRB nucleotide sequences. TCRdb stores this immuneACCESS table with in-frame sequences only. Part of the clones is absent; in the studies checked, under half of the shortfall reflects unresolved V genes, and no reason is known for the rest. That table furnishes V, J and clone size, whereas the DNA furnished D and trimming. Present in this sample are 85,000 to 110,000 clones, 28% of which were seen just once. The ten most abundant clones make up approximately 0.5% of the sample.

Recombination connected TRBV5-1 to TRBJ2-5; the junction holds 10 bases that match TRBD2. The TCR comes from a woman younger than 30 with type 1 diabetes. The sample was central memory CD4+ T cells from blood. In nucleotides, the sequence is TGCGCCAGCAGCTTTGGGCTAGCGGGAGCCTACCAAGAGACCCAGTACTTC. Its protein is CASSFGLAGAYQETQYF. Outside the CDR3, residues come from the reference TRBV5-1 and TRBJ2-5 proteins, so the full variable domain is: KAGVTQTPRYLIKTRGQQVTLSCSPISGHRSVSWYQQTPGQGLQFLFEYFSETQRNKGNFPGRFSGRQFSNSRSEMNVSTLELGDSALYLCASSFGLAGAYQETQYFGPGTRLLVL.